These 10 T cell receptor beta chains share one sample of origin, sequenced in a study of cytomegalovirus exposure and HLA in healthy donors (dated by TCRdb to the late 2010s). To prepare the library, the immunoSEQ multiplex PCR assay was applied. Sourced from immuneACCESS, this table was stored by TCRdb with only in-frame sequences that have V and J called. A share of the clones is absent; for the studies checked, an unresolved V gene accounts for under half, and the remainder has no known explanation. Within this sample are roughly 150,000 clones, with about nine tenths of them counted one time only. Over 9% of the sample is taken by the ten largest. Sequencing was performed on PBMCs. Source of these receptors: a woman aged 18-29 years in good health and CMV-seropositive.

Details on this clone: Other DNA sequences in the same sample also yield this CDR3. The chain couples TRBV15 to TRBJ2-3, with 9 bases fitting TRBD2. The CDR3 covers 16 residues. Germline trimming cut 0 bases from V and 6 bases from J; bases unmatched to any gene: 7. Germline loops: CDR1 LNHNV, CDR2 YYDKDF (reference sequence). For the CDR3, the DNA is TGTGCCACCAGCAGAGATAGGGCGGGAGGGCCGGATACGCAGTATTTT. Protein sequence: CATSRDRAGGPDTQYF.

V and J are TRBV11-3 and TRBJ1-1, with a weak D call TRBD1 (6 bases). This CDR3 is 14 amino acids long. Trimming pared 3 bases from V and 3 bases from J, leaving 11 bases between. CDR1 is SGHNT and CDR2 is YENEEA in the germline V gene. CDR3 sequence (DNA): TGTGCCAGCAGCTTCCTTAGACAGGACACTGAAGCTTTCTTT. It specifies CASSFLRQDTEAFF.

Written as DNA, the CDR3 is TGCGCCAGCAGCCAAGGAGCACTAGGATACGAGCAGTACTTC. It translates to CASSQGALGYEQYF. The chain combines TRBV4-1 with TRBJ2-7; D is possibly TRBD2 (5 bases). The CDR3 extends over 14 amino acids. Trimming shortened V by 1 base and J by 4 bases, and 11 bases separated the two germline ends. CDR1 is MGHRA and CDR2 is YSYEKL in the germline V gene.

Here the CDR3 reads CASRMTSGKNEQFF. The DNA of the CDR3 is TGTGCCAGCAGGATGACTAGCGGGAAGAATGAGCAGTTCTTC. The V gene is TRBV25-1, the J gene TRBJ2-1; TRBD2 matches at 11 bases. V was pared by 6 bases and J by 7 bases, with 5 bases of the junction left unmatched. CDR1 and CDR2 (germline): MGHDK, SYGVNS. The CDR3 is 14 amino acids.

The genes are TRBV25-1 and TRBJ2-1, with 8 positions matching TRBD2. This CDR3 has 15 amino acids. Germline V gene lookup returns CDR1 MGHDK and CDR2 SYGVNS. V dropped 1 base and J dropped 10; count of bases not matched to a gene: 9. The CDR3 spells CASSESTSGVKEQFF. The DNA for the CDR3 is TGTGCCAGCAGTGAATCTACTAGCGGTGTAAAGGAGCAGTTCTTC.

This sequence joins TRBV5-6 and TRBJ1-2; 7 bases fit TRBD1. CDR3 length equals 12 residues. Germline V gives CDR1 SGHDT, CDR2 YYEEEE. V gave up 4 bases and J gave up 10 bases; unmatched junction bases: 7. This CDR3 reads CASSQDRAFYTF. The CDR3 coding sequence is TGTGCCAGCAGCCAAGACAGGGCTTTCTACACCTTC.

V and J are TRBV10-1 and TRBJ2-7, with 10 nucleotides matching TRBD2. From germline, CDR1 is WNHNN and CDR2 SYGVQD (reference sequence). The CDR3 is 15 amino acids. The trim removed 0 bases at V and 3 bases at J, leaving 2 bases unmatched. CDR3 nucleotides: TGCGCCAGCAGTGAGTCTAGCGGGAGGAACTACGAGCAGTACTTC. Amino acids: CASSESSGRNYEQYF.

This rearrangement joins TRBV7-2 to TRBJ2-7; D is undetermined. Germline V CDR1 and CDR2: SGHTA, FQGNSA. The length of the CDR3 is 14 residues. V was pared by 1 base and J by 6 bases, with 13 bases between. The CDR3 sequence: CASSLDWARSEQYF. DNA of the CDR3: TGTGCCAGCAGCTTAGATTGGGCTCGATCCGAGCAGTACTTC. The variable domain in full, completed from reference TRBV7-2 and TRBJ2-7, reads GAGVSQSPSNKVTEKGKDVELRCDPISGHTALYWYRQSLGQGLEFLIYFQGNSAPDKSGLPSDRFSAERTGGSVSTLTIQRTQQEDSAVYLCASSLDWARSEQYFGPGTRLTVT.

This sequence joins TRBV5-6 and TRBJ2-7, with D possibly TRBD1 on 5 matching bases. Germline V gene data show CDR1 as SGHDT and CDR2 as YYEEEE. This CDR3 spans 16 amino acids. Trimming removed 0 bases from V and 0 bases from J, with 13 bases in between. The DNA for the CDR3 is TGTGCCAGCAGCTTGGGGACGACAGAGAGCTCCTACGAGCAGTACTTC. It encodes CASSLGTTESSYEQYF.

This clone is a singleton in its sample. This chain links TRBV27 with TRBJ2-1; 14 positions match TRBD2. Trimming took 2 bases from V and 7 from J; bases not matched to a gene: 10. The CDR3 covers 18 residues. Per the germline V gene, CDR1 is MNHEY and CDR2 is SMNVEV (reference sequence). CDR3 residues: CASSLIPGLAGGGNEQFF. CDR3 in DNA: TGTGCCAGCAGTTTAATCCCTGGACTAGCGGGAGGTGGGAATGAGCAGTTCTTC.